This is a list of T cell receptor beta chains from one sample in a study of PD-1 blockade in classical Hodgkin lymphoma. Libraries were prepared by immunoSEQ multiplex PCR; TCRdb keeps only in-frame clonotypes and omits some of them. This sample carries 95,000 to 120,000 clones, 80% to 90% of them seen once, and the ten largest clones take about 20%. The input for sequencing was peripheral blood mononuclear cells (PBMCs), taken before the second cycle of nivolumab. All receptors come from a human donor with classical Hodgkin lymphoma. The CDR3 runs from the conserved cysteine through the conserved F or W. D genes are given only for firm matches.

V gene	CDR3 length	J gene	D gene	CDR3 protein	CDR3 DNA
TRBV10-2	12	TRBJ2-7	.	CASSESSYEQYF	TGCGCCAGCAGTGAGTCCAGCTACGAGCAGTACTTC
TRBV5-6	16	TRBJ2-7	TRBD2	CASSLDSSGTPYEQYF	TGTGCCAGCAGCTTGGATTCTAGCGGGACACCCTACGAGCAGTACTTC
TRBV28	15	TRBJ2-7	TRBD2	CASSLTSLSSYEQYF	TGTGCCAGCAGCCTGACTAGCCTGAGCTCCTACGAGCAGTACTTC
TRBV28	17	TRBJ2-3	.	CASNLPLGVLGTDTQYF	TGTGCCAGCAATCTCCCCTTAGGGGTCCTCGGCACAGATACGCAGTATTTT
TRBV5-6	18	TRBJ2-1	TRBD2	CASSSRRLAGIKYNEQFF	TGTGCCAGCAGCTCAAGAAGACTAGCGGGGATAAAGTACAATGAGCAGTTCTTC
TRBV6-5	16	TRBJ1-3	.	CASSYSFGVSGNTIYF	TGTGCCAGCAGTTACTCGTTTGGGGTCTCTGGAAACACCATATATTTT
TRBV29-1	13	TRBJ2-2	.	CSVSDTNTGELFF	TGCAGCGTCTCGGACACTAACACCGGGGAGCTGTTTTTT
TRBV7-2	16	TRBJ1-4	.	CASSPDSPRTNEKLFF	TGTGCCAGCAGCCCGGACAGCCCTCGAACTAATGAAAAACTGTTTTTT
TRBV11-1	16	TRBJ2-5	.	CASSLGRAAIGGTQYF	TGTGCCAGCAGCTTAGGACGAGCGGCCATCGGTGGGACCCAGTACTTC
TRBV19	13	TRBJ2-5	.	CASSISLQETQYF	TGTGCCAGTAGTATCTCACTCCAAGAGACCCAGTACTTC
TRBV2	13	TRBJ2-7	TRBD1	CASSDADRVRQYF	TGTGCCAGCAGTGATGCGGACAGGGTGCGGCAGTACTTC
TRBV25-1	15	TRBJ1-4	.	CASSEGGSQGEKLFF	TGTGCCAGCAGTGAGGGGGGGAGCCAGGGTGAAAAACTGTTTTTT
TRBV27	17	TRBJ2-7	TRBD2	CASSLAPGSGSSYEQYF	TGTGCCAGCAGTCTCGCCCCGGGTAGCGGGAGCTCCTACGAGCAGTACTTC
TRBV27	14	TRBJ2-1	.	CASSFETPNNEQFF	TGTGCCAGCAGTTTCGAGACTCCAAACAATGAGCAGTTCTTC
TRBV4-3	16	TRBJ1-4	.	CASSHPRGRAPEKLFF	TGCGCCAGCAGCCACCCCAGGGGCAGGGCTCCTGAAAAACTGTTTTTT
TRBV15	15	TRBJ1-4	.	CATSKGMATNEKLFF	TGTGCCACCAGCAAGGGGATGGCAACTAATGAAAAACTGTTTTTT
TRBV28	13	TRBJ2-7	.	CASTVSVAYEQYF	TGTGCCAGCACCGTCAGTGTCGCCTACGAGCAGTACTTC
TRBV27	15	TRBJ2-1	.	CASRSGLSSYNEQFF	TGTGCCAGCAGATCAGGGCTCAGCTCCTACAATGAGCAGTTCTTC